The rows below give T cell receptor beta chains drawn from one sample of a study of beta chain features in type 1 diabetes. TCRdb's table, derived via immunoSEQ multiplex PCR, lists solely in-frame clones and lacks some. The data show 900,000 or so clones, roughly 15% seen once. The specimen was naive CD4+ T cells from blood. The receptors stem from a woman between 18 and 29 years old in good health. Each CDR3 is given with its conserved first and last residue. The order of the fields is V gene, D gene, J gene, clone size, CDR3 DNA, CDR3 protein. The D gene is left open where the match is weak. Not all rows give a size; the values are once, few, many and, for expanded clones, a class.

V: TRBV20-1; D: NA; J: TRBJ2-5; size: NA; DNA: TGCAGTGCCAGAAAAGAGACCCAGTACTTC; CDR3: CSARKETQYF
V: TRBV7-9; D: NA; J: TRBJ2-1; size: few; DNA: TGTGCCAGTGCCCTGGGGTCCTACGGGGATGAGCAGTTCTTC; CDR3: CASALGSYGDEQFF
V: TRBV15; D: NA; J: TRBJ2-7; size: NA; DNA: TGTGCCACCAGCAGAGAACTGTCCACGGGACCCTACTACGAGCAGTACTTC; CDR3: CATSRELSTGPYYEQYF
V: TRBV5-6; D: NA; J: TRBJ2-1; size: few; DNA: TGTGCCAGCAGCTTGGCCGGGGGGCAGTTCTTC; CDR3: CASSLAGGQFF
V: TRBV28; D: TRBD2; J: TRBJ2-1; size: few; DNA: TGTGCCAGCAGTCTGGCTCGGACTAGCGTCTCTCCTGAGCAGTTCTTC; CDR3: CASSLARTSVSPEQFF
V: TRBV2; D: TRBD2; J: TRBJ2-1; size: NA; DNA: TGTGCCAGCAACATACTAGCGGGGGGCCTTGGGCAGTTCTTC; CDR3: CASNILAGGLGQFF
V: TRBV11-2; D: NA; J: TRBJ1-5; size: NA; DNA: TGTGCCAGCAGCTTCGCCGGGGAGGGCAATCAGCCCCAGCATTTT; CDR3: CASSFAGEGNQPQHF
V: TRBV18; D: NA; J: TRBJ1-3; size: few; DNA: TGTGCCAGCTCACGCGGTATATTCTCTGGAAACACCATATATTTT; CDR3: CASSRGIFSGNTIYF
V: TRBV5-4; D: TRBD2; J: TRBJ2-1; size: NA; DNA: TGTGCCAGCAGCTTGGGTCCTAGCGGGAACAATGAGCAGTTCTTC; CDR3: CASSLGPSGNNEQFF
V: TRBV5-1; D: TRBD2; J: TRBJ2-1; size: few; DNA: TGCGCCAGCAGCTTGGCTAGCGGGGATTACAATGAGCAGTTCTTC; CDR3: CASSLASGDYNEQFF
V: TRBV4-2; D: NA; J: TRBJ2-3; size: few; DNA: TGTGCCAGCAGCCAAGATCCAGGGGAAAGGACAGATACGCAGTATTTT; CDR3: CASSQDPGERTDTQYF
V: TRBV4-3; D: NA; J: TRBJ2-7; size: NA; DNA: TGCGCCAGCAGCCAAGAGGCGCCGGCGGGGGCGTATGAAAACTACGAGCAGTACTTC; CDR3: CASSQEAPAGAYENYEQYF
V: TRBV14; D: TRBD1; J: TRBJ2-7; size: NA; DNA: TGTGCCAGCAGCCAAGATTATACCCCGGGACAGGGCTCCTACGAGCAGTACTTC; CDR3: CASSQDYTPGQGSYEQYF
V: TRBV21-1; D: NA; J: TRBJ2-5; size: few; DNA: TGTGCCAGCAGCAAGATATATCGAGAGACCCAGTACTTC; CDR3: CASSKIYRETQYF